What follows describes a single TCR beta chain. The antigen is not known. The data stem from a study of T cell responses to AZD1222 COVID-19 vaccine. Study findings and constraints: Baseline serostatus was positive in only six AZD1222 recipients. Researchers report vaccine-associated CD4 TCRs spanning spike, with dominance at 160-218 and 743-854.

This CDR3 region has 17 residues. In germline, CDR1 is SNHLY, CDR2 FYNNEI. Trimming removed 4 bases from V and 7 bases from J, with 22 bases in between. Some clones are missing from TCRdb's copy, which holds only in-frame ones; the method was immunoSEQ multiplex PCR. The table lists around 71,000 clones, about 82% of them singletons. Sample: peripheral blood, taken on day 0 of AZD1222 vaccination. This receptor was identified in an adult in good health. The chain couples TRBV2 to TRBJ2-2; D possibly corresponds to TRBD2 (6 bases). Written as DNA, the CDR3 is TGTGCCAGCAGTGGAGGGGCTGAGGAGGGGAAAGGCGGGGAGCTGTTTTTT. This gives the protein CASSGGAEEGKGGELFF.